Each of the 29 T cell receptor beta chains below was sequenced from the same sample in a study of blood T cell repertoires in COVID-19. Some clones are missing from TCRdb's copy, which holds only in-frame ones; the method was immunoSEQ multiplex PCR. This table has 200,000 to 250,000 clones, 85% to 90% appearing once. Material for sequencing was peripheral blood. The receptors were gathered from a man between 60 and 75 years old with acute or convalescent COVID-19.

The CDR3 reads CASSFTSGSDTQYF. CDR3 DNA sequence: TGTGCCAGCAGCTTCACTAGCGGGAGTGATACGCAGTATTTT. The chain uses TRBV7-8 and TRBJ2-3, with TRBD2 matching 11 bases. The CDR3 covers 14 residues. Germline CDR1 reads SGHVS; CDR2 reads FQNEAQ. The junction had 2 bases not matched to a gene; V was cut back by 3 bases and J by 6 bases.

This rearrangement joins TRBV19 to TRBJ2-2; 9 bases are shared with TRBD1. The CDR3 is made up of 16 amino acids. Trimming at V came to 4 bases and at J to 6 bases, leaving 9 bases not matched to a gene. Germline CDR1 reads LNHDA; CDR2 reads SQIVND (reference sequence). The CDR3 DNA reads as TGTGCCAGTAGTACAAAGGGACAGGGCGTTTCCGGGGAGCTGTTTTTT. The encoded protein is CASSTKGQGVSGELFF. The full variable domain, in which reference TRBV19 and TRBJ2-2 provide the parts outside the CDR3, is DGGITQSPKYLFRKEGQNVTLSCEQNLNHDAMYWYRQDPGQGLRLIYYSQIVNDFQKGDIAEGYSVSREKKESFPLTVTSAQKNPTAFYLCASSTKGQGVSGELFFGEGSRLTVL.

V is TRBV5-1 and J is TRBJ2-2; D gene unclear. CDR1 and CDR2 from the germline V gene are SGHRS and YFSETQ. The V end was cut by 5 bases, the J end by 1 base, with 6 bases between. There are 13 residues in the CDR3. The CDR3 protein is CASRPGNTGELFF. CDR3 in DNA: TGCGCCAGCAGGCCAGGGAACACCGGGGAGCTGTTTTTT.

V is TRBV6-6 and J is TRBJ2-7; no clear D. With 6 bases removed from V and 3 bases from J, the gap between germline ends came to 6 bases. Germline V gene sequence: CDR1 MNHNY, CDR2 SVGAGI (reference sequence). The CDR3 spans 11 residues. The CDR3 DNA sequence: TGTGCCAGCAGCCACAGCTACGAGCAGTACTTC. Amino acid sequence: CASSHSYEQYF.

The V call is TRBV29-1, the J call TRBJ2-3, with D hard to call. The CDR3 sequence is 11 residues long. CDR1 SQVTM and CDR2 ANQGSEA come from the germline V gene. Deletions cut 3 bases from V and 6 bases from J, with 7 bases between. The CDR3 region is CSVDDADTQYF. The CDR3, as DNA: TGCAGCGTTGACGATGCGGATACGCAGTATTTT.

Here the CDR3 DNA reads TGTGCCAGCAGTTTAGGACTAGCGGGAACCTACGAGCAGTACTTC. Translating gives CASSLGLAGTYEQYF. The rearrangement links TRBV27 to TRBJ2-7; 12 positions agree with TRBD2. With 2 bases clipped from V and 2 bases from J, the junction kept 1 base outside the gene matches. Germline-derived CDR1 and CDR2 are MNHEY and SMNVEV (reference sequence). The CDR3 totals 15 residues.

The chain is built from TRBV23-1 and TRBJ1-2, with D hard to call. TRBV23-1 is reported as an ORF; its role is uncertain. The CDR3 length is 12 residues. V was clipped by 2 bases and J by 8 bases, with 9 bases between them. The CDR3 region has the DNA TGCGCCAGCAGTCAAAGAGGGTGGGGCTACACCTTC. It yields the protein CASSQRGWGYTF.

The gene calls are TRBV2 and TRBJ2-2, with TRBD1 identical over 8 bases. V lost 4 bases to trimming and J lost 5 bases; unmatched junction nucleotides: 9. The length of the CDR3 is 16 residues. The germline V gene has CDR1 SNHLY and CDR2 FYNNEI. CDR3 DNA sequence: TGTGCCAGCAGTGGGCGGCAGGGGGCGCGGACCGGGGAGCTGTTTTTT. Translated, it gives CASSGRQGARTGELFF.

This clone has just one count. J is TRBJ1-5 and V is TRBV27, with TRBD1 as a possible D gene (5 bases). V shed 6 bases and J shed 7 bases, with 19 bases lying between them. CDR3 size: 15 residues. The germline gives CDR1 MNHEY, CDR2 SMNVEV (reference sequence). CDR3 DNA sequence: TGTGCCAGCAGCCCGGCCGGCAGGGAGGGACAGCCCCAGCATTTT. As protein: CASSPAGREGQPQHF.

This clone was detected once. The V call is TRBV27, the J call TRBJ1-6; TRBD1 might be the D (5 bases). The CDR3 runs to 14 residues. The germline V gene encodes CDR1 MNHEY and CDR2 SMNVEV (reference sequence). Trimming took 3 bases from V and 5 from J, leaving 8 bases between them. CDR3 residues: CASSLGRDNSPLHF. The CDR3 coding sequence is TGTGCCAGCAGTTTGGGCAGGGATAATTCACCCCTCCACTTT.

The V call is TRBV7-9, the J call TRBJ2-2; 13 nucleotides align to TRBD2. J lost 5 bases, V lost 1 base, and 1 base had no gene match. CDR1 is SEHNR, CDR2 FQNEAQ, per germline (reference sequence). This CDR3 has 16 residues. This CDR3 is CASSLVGLAGTGELFF. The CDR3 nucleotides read TGTGCCAGCAGCTTAGTGGGACTAGCGGGGACCGGGGAGCTGTTTTTT.

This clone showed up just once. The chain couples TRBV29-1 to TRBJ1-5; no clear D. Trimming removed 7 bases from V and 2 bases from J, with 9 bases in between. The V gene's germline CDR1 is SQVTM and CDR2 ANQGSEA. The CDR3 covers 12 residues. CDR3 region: CSAGEGNQPQHF. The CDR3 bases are TGCAGCGCCGGGGAGGGCAATCAGCCCCAGCATTTT. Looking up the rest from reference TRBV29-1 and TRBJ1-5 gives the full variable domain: SAVISQKPSRDICQRGTSLTIQCQVDSQVTMMFWYRQQPGQSLTLIATANQGSEATYESGFVIDKFPISRPNLTFSTLTVSNMSPEDSSIYLCSAGEGNQPQHFGDGTRLSIL.

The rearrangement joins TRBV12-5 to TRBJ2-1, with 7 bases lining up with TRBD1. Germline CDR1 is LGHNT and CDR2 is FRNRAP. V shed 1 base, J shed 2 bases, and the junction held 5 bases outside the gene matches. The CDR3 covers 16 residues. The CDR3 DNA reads TGTGCTAGTGGTTTGGCTTCCGGGACAGCCTACAATGAGCAGTTCTTC. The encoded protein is CASGLASGTAYNEQFF.

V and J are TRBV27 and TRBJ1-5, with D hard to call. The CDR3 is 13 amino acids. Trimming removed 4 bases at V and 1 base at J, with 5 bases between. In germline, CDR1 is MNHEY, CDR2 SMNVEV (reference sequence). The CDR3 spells CASSYNSNQPQHF. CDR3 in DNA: TGTGCCAGCAGTTACAACAGCAATCAGCCCCAGCATTTT.

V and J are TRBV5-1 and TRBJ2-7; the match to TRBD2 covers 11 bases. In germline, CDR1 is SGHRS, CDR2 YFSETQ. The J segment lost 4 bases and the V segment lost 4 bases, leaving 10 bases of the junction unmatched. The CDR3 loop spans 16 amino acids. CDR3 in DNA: TGCGCCAGCAGCGACCTCGGGACTAGCGGTTTTTACGAGCAGTACTTC. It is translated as CASSDLGTSGFYEQYF.

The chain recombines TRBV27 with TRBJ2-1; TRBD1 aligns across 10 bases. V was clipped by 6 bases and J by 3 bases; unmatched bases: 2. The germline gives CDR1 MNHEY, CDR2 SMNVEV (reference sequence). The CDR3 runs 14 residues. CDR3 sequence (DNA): TGTGCCAGCAGGACAGGGGGCATCTACAATGAGCAGTTCTTC. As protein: CASRTGGIYNEQFF.

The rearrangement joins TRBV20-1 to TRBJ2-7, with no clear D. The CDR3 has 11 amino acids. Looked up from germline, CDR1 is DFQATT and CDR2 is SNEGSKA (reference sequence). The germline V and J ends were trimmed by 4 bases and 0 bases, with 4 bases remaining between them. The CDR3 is CSAKLSYEQYF. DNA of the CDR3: TGCAGTGCTAAACTCTCCTACGAGCAGTACTTC.

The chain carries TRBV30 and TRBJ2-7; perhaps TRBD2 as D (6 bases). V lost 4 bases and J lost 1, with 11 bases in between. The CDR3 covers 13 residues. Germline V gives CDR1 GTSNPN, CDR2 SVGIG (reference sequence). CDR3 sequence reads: CAWTAGPSYEQYF. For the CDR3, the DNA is TGTGCCTGGACAGCGGGTCCTTCCTACGAGCAGTACTTC.

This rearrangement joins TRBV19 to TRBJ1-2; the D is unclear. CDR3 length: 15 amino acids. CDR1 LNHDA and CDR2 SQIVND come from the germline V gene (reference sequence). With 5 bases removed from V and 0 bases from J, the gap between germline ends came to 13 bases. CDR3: CASSASTASNYGYTF. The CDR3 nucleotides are TGTGCCAGTAGTGCCTCCACAGCCTCTAACTATGGCTACACCTTC.

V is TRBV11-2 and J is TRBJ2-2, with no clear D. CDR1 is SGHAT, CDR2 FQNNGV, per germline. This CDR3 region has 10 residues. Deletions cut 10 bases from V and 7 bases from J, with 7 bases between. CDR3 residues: CAIDNGELFF. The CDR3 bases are TGTGCCATAGACAACGGGGAGCTGTTTTTT.

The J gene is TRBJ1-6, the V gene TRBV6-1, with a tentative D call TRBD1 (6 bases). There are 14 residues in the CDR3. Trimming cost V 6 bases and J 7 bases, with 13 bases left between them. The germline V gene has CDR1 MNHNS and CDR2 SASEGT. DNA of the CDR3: TGTGCCAGCAGCCGCGAGGGGGGGAATTCACCCCTCCACTTT. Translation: CASSREGGNSPLHF.

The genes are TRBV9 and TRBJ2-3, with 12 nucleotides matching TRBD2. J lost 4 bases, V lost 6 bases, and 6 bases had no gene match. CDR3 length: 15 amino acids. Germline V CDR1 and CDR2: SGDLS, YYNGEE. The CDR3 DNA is TGTGCCAGCACGCCGACTAGCGGGAGTGCAGATACGCAGTATTTT. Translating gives CASTPTSGSADTQYF. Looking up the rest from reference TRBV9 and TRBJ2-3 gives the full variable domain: DSGVTQTPKHLITATGQRVTLRCSPRSGDLSVYWYQQSLDQGLQFLIQYYNGEERAKGNILERFSAQQFPDLHSELNLSSLELGDSALYFCASTPTSGSADTQYFGPGTRLTVL.

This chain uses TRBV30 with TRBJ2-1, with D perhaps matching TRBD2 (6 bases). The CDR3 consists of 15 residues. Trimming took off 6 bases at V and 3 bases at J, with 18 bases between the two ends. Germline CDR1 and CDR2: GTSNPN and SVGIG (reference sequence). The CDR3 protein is CACNRETDIYNEQFF. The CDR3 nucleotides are TGTGCCTGTAACCGGGAGACCGATATCTACAATGAGCAGTTCTTC.

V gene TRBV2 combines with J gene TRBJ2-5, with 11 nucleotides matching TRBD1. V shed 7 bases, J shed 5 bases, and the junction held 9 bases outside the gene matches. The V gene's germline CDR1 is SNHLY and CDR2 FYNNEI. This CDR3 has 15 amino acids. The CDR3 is CASTPPGQGVETQYF. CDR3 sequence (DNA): TGTGCCAGCACACCTCCGGGACAGGGGGTTGAGACCCAGTACTTC.

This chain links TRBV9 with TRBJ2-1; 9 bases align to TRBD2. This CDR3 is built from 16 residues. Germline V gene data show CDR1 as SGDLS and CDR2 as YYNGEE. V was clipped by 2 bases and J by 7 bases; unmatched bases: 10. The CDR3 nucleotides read TGTGCCAGCAGCGTCTTAGCGGGAGTGGACTTTAATGAGCAGTTCTTC. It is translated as CASSVLAGVDFNEQFF.

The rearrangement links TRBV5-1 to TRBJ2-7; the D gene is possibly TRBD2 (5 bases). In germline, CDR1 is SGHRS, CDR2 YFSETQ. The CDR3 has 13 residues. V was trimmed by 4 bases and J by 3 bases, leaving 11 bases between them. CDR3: CASSRDYDYEQYF. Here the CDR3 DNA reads TGCGCCAGCAGCCGTGACTACGACTACGAGCAGTACTTC.

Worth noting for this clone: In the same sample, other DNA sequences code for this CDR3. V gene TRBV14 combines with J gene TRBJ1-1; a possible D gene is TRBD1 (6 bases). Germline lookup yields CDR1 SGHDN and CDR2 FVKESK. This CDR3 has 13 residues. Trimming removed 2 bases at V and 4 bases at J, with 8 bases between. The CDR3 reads CASSQRGGTEAFF. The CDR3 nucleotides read TGTGCCAGCAGCCAAAGAGGGGGCACTGAAGCTTTCTTT.

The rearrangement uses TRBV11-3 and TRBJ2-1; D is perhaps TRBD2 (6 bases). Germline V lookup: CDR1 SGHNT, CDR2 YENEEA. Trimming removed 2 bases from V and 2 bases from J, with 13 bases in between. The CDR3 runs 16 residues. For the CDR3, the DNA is TGTGCCAGCAGCTTATATGGGACTGGGACCTACAATGAGCAGTTCTTC. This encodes CASSLYGTGTYNEQFF.

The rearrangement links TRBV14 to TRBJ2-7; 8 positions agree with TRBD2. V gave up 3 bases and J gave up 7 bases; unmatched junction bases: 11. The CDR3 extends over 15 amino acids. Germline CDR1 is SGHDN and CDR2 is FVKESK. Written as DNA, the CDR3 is TGTGCCAGCAGCCAGCTAGCGGGCTGGGCTGGAGAGCAGTACTTC. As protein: CASSQLAGWAGEQYF.